The 23 T cell receptor beta chains below come from one sample, sequenced in a study of T cell changes during pregnancy in multiple sclerosis. Repertoires were generated with immunoSEQ multiplex PCR, while TCRdb's copy carries only in-frame clones and drops some. The sample has 30,000 to 45,000 clones, roughly 85% seen once; the top ten hold 0.9% to 1.5%. The sample was CD4+ T cells from peripheral blood mononuclear cells, taken before pregnancy. The receptors were sampled from a female donor with multiple sclerosis, enrolled in a pregnancy study.

V gene TRBV11-2 combines with J gene TRBJ2-4, with D maybe TRBD2 (5 bases). Germline CDR1 reads SGHAT; CDR2 reads FQNNGV. The CDR3 sequence is 15 residues long. Trimming shortened V by 1 base and J by 1 base, and 8 bases separated the two germline ends. This CDR3 reads CASSLGTGAKNIQYF. In DNA, the CDR3 is TGTGCCAGCAGCTTAGGAACGGGGGCCAAAAACATTCAGTACTTC. Looking up the rest from reference TRBV11-2 and TRBJ2-4 gives the full variable domain: EAGVAQSPRYKIIEKRQSVAFWCNPISGHATLYWYQQILGQGPKLLIQFQNNGVVDDSQLPKDRFSAERLKGVDSTLKIQPAKLEDSAVYLCASSLGTGAKNIQYFGAGTRLSVL.

In this sample, this clone turned up once. This chain links TRBV7-9 with TRBJ1-1; D uncertain. CDR1 and CDR2 (germline): SEHNR, FQNEAQ (reference sequence). With 5 bases removed from V and 0 bases from J, the gap between germline ends came to 4 bases. CDR3 length equals 12 residues. CDR3 residues: CASSPLNTEAFF. CDR3 DNA sequence: TGTGCCAGCAGCCCTTTGAACACTGAAGCTTTCTTT.

V gene TRBV5-1 combines with J gene TRBJ2-7; TRBD1 aligns across 8 bases. CDR1 and CDR2 (germline): SGHRS, YFSETQ. Trimming took 5 bases from V and 7 from J; bases not matched to a gene: 8. The CDR3 runs 13 residues. The CDR3 region is CASRWTGWEEQYF. CDR3 DNA sequence: TGCGCCAGCAGATGGACAGGGTGGGAAGAGCAGTACTTC.

The chain has TRBV5-6 and TRBJ2-1, with D unclear. V lost 0 bases and J 0 bases, leaving 10 bases between the germline ends. Germline V lookup: CDR1 SGHDT, CDR2 YYEEEE. This CDR3 region has 16 residues. In nucleotides, the CDR3 is TGTGCCAGCAGCTTGGGACTTTCTAACTCCTACAATGAGCAGTTCTTC. This sequence encodes CASSLGLSNSYNEQFF.

In its sample, this clone was seen once. This CDR3 reads CASSWTSGSPRSREQYF. The CDR3 region has the DNA TGTGCCAGCAGCTGGACTAGCGGGAGTCCCCGCTCTCGCGAGCAGTACTTC. V and J are TRBV5-4 and TRBJ2-7, with 13 bases matching TRBD2. Germline V gene sequence: CDR1 SGHNT, CDR2 YYREEE (reference sequence). The CDR3 contains 17 residues. V gave up 3 bases and J gave up 6 bases; unmatched junction bases: 12. Full variable domain (missing parts from reference TRBV5-4 and TRBJ2-7): ETGVTQSPTHLIKTRGQQVTLRCSSQSGHNTVSWYQQALGQGPQFIFQYYREEENGRGNFPPRFSGLQFPNYSSELNVNALELDDSALYLCASSWTSGSPRSREQYFGPGTRLTVT.

This clone occurred once. This chain uses TRBV27 with TRBJ2-1; D unresolved. This CDR3 contains 17 residues. V was cut by 0 bases and J by 4 bases, with 16 bases left in between. Germline CDR1 is MNHEY and CDR2 is SMNVEV (reference sequence). CDR3 loop: CASSLSPARKLYNEQFF. The DNA of the CDR3 is TGTGCCAGCAGTTTATCGCCCGCCAGAAAACTATACAATGAGCAGTTCTTC.

The V gene is TRBV2, the J gene TRBJ2-7; TRBD1 matches at 7 bases. Germline V lookup: CDR1 SNHLY, CDR2 FYNNEI. V gave up 6 bases and J gave up 0 bases; unmatched junction bases: 8. The length of the CDR3 is 15 residues. CDR3 DNA: TGTGCCAGCAGGACCCGGCAGGGGGTCTCCTACGAGCAGTACTTC. It yields the protein CASRTRQGVSYEQYF.

This clone was observed a single time. The V gene is TRBV7-3, the J gene TRBJ2-1, with a possible D match to TRBD1 (6 bases). This CDR3 comprises 16 residues. Germline lookup yields CDR1 SGHTA and CDR2 FQGTGA. Trimming stripped 0 bases from V and 7 bases from J, with 16 bases between. CDR3 amino acids: CASSLTPQGLRNEQFF. For the CDR3, the DNA is TGTGCCAGCAGCTTAACGCCACAGGGCCTCCGAAATGAGCAGTTCTTC.

V and J are TRBV4-2 and TRBJ1-3; D is uncertain. Germline V lookup: CDR1 LGHNA, CDR2 YNFKEQ. The CDR3 has 15 residues. Trimming cost V 1 base and J 0 bases, with 7 bases left between them. The CDR3 loop reads CASSQVGISGNTIYF. The CDR3 nucleotides read TGTGCCAGCAGCCAAGTCGGGATCTCTGGAAACACCATATATTTT.

V usage is TRBV11-2 and J usage is TRBJ2-7; 9 positions agree with TRBD1. Germline V gene lookup returns CDR1 SGHAT and CDR2 FQNNGV. After removal of 3 bases from V and 1 base from J, the junction contained 4 bases not matched to a gene. This CDR3 has 15 residues. The CDR3 DNA reads TGTGCCAGCAGCTTCGGGGGGACAGGGTCCTACGAGCAGTACTTC. Translation: CASSFGGTGSYEQYF.

Turning to this clone: Germline and junction disagree at one end, which may indicate a read error. V gene TRBV7-3 combines with J gene TRBJ2-7, with D possibly being TRBD2 (6 bases). Germline V gene lookup returns CDR1 SGHTA and CDR2 FQGTGA. This CDR3 region has 15 residues. CDR3 nucleotides: TGTGCCAGCACCTTAGGTACAGGACTACTCTACGAGCAGTACTTC. It yields the protein CASTLGTGLLYEQYF.

The rearrangement uses TRBV5-1 and TRBJ2-7; D is perhaps TRBD1 (6 bases). CDR1 is SGHRS and CDR2 is YFSETQ in the germline V gene. The CDR3 loop spans 17 amino acids. The V end lost 4 bases, the J end lost 2 bases, and 22 bases lay between the germline ends. CDR3 residues: CASSHNARTVPPYEQYF. DNA of the CDR3: TGCGCCAGCAGCCACAATGCCCGGACAGTGCCTCCCTACGAGCAGTACTTC.

The chain carries TRBV7-2 and TRBJ2-5; maybe TRBD2 (6 bases). CDR3 length: 15 residues. Deletions cut 1 base from V and 4 bases from J, with 13 bases between. Germline values: CDR1 SGHTA, CDR2 FQGNSA. DNA for the CDR3: TGTGCCAGCAGCTTAGAGACGGGAGCTCTAGAGACCCAGTACTTC. Protein: CASSLETGALETQYF.

The V call is TRBV6-5, the J call TRBJ1-5, with D unresolved. CDR3 length equals 14 residues. Between the trimmed V and J ends, which lost 0 bases and 1 base, there was a span of 4 bases. CDR1 and CDR2 from the germline V gene are MNHEY and SVGAGI. The CDR3 sequence: CASSYSASNQPQHF. The CDR3 DNA is TGTGCCAGCAGTTACTCAGCCAGCAATCAGCCCCAGCATTTT.

The chain uses TRBV11-3 and TRBJ2-3; TRBD1 aligns across 8 bases. Germline trimming cut 5 bases from V and 3 bases from J; bases unmatched to any gene: 7. The CDR3 length is 15 residues. CDR1 is SGHNT, CDR2 YENEEA, per germline. The CDR3, as DNA: TGTGCCAGCAGCCCGACAGGGGAAGAGACAGATACGCAGTATTTT. This translates into CASSPTGEETDTQYF.

The genes are TRBV4-3 and TRBJ2-3; 10 bases are shared with TRBD1. After removal of 0 bases from V and 6 bases from J, the junction contained 6 bases not matched to a gene. In germline, CDR1 is LGHNA, CDR2 YSLEER. CDR3 length: 16 residues. CDR3 region: CASSQEGTGAGDTQYF. The CDR3 coding sequence is TGCGCCAGCAGCCAAGAGGGGACAGGGGCGGGGGATACGCAGTATTTT.

The chain recombines TRBV9 with TRBJ2-7; 10 bases align to TRBD2. CDR1 and CDR2 (germline): SGDLS, YYNGEE. This CDR3 contains 13 residues. V was clipped by 7 bases and J by 3 bases; unmatched bases: 4. The CDR3 coding sequence is TGTGCCAGCGGACTAGCGGAAGGCTACGAGCAGTACTTC. It is translated as CASGLAEGYEQYF.

The chain recombines TRBV5-1 with TRBJ2-7, with D perhaps TRBD1 (5 bases). The CDR3 loop spans 14 amino acids. Trimming stripped 1 base from V and 3 bases from J, with 11 bases between. CDR1 and CDR2 from the germline V gene are SGHRS and YFSETQ. CDR3 protein: CASSLTWGDYEQYF. CDR3 bases: TGCGCCAGCAGCTTGACTTGGGGCGACTACGAGCAGTACTTC.

The rearrangement joins TRBV4-3 to TRBJ2-3; D not resolved. Trimming left V 2 bases short and J 1 base short, with 4 bases between. The CDR3 covers 13 residues. Germline V gene lookup returns CDR1 LGHNA and CDR2 YSLEER. The CDR3 loop reads CASSQSRTDTQYF. DNA for the CDR3: TGCGCCAGCAGCCAAAGCCGCACAGATACGCAGTATTTT.

This clone appeared a few times. The V gene is TRBV2, the J gene TRBJ1-1, with TRBD1 matching 7 bases. This CDR3 has 14 residues. V gave up 6 bases and J gave up 6 bases; unmatched junction bases: 10. The V gene's germline CDR1 is SNHLY and CDR2 FYNNEI. As DNA, the CDR3 is TGTGCCAGCAGCCCTAGACAGGGTAATGCTGAAGCTTTCTTT. Its protein is CASSPRQGNAEAFF.

The chain uses TRBV30 and TRBJ2-7, with D possibly matching TRBD1 (5 bases). CDR1 and CDR2 (germline): GTSNPN, SVGIG (reference sequence). This CDR3 spans 13 amino acids. Trimming cost V 3 bases and J 4 bases, with 13 bases left between them. CDR3: CAWSAGLEYEQYF. The CDR3 coding sequence is TGTGCCTGGAGCGCAGGGTTGGAGTACGAGCAGTACTTC.

The chain joins TRBV7-2 to TRBJ1-2; 7 bases line up with TRBD1. V was pared by 5 bases and J by 4 bases, with 13 bases of the junction left unmatched. In germline, CDR1 is SGHTA, CDR2 FQGNSA. The CDR3 is made up of 16 amino acids. CDR3 sequence: CASSHQRTGPSYGYTF. CDR3 DNA: TGTGCCAGCAGCCACCAAAGGACAGGCCCGTCCTATGGCTACACCTTC. Filled out from reference TRBV7-2 and TRBJ1-2, the complete variable domain reads GAGVSQSPSNKVTEKGKDVELRCDPISGHTALYWYRQSLGQGLEFLIYFQGNSAPDKSGLPSDRFSAERTGGSVSTLTIQRTQQEDSAVYLCASSHQRTGPSYGYTFGSGTRLTVV.

The chain uses TRBV5-6 and TRBJ2-5, with TRBD2 identical over 8 bases. This CDR3 comprises 13 residues. Germline CDR1 SGHDT, CDR2 YYEEEE. V shed 4 bases and J 1 base; nucleotides not matched to a gene: 0. The CDR3 is CASSREGQETQYF. The CDR3 DNA sequence: TGTGCCAGCAGCCGGGAGGGCCAAGAGACCCAGTACTTC.